This passage covers 30 T cell receptor beta chains from one sample sequenced in a study of T cells after posttransplantation cyclophosphamide. Busulfan-fludarabine conditioning, marrow transplant, and cyclophosphamide on days +3 and +4 were administered. Method: immunoSEQ multiplex PCR; TCRdb's copy keeps in-frame clones and lacks some. The repertoire has fewer than 6,000 clones, over 1.5% of them found once; the top ten carry less than 35%. The input for sequencing was PBMCs, taken approximately 35 weeks after a stem cell transplant with posttransplant cyclophosphamide. These receptors all stem from a male patient between 25 and 39 years old who received an allogeneic stem cell transplant from a related donor, was CMV-positive, and had no GVHD. Some of the T cells might come from the graft donor.

This clone appeared a few times. This chain connects TRBV5-6 to TRBJ1-3; possibly TRBD1 for D (6 bases). CDR1 is SGHDT, CDR2 YYEEEE, per germline. V was shortened by 4 bases and J by 0 bases, with 14 bases between the two germline ends. This CDR3 has 16 amino acids. The CDR3 DNA follows: TGTGCCAGCAGCCCCATTCAGGGGACCTCTGGAAACACCATATATTTT. It translates to CASSPIQGTSGNTIYF.

The rearrangement links TRBV20-1 to TRBJ1-2, with D uncertain. The CDR3 has 10 amino acids. Trimming removed 2 bases from V and 6 bases from J, with 4 bases in between. Germline V lookup: CDR1 DFQATT, CDR2 SNEGSKA (reference sequence). DNA of the CDR3: TGCAGTGCTAGACGCGATGGCTACACCTTC. It encodes CSARRDGYTF.

The gene calls are TRBV5-5 and TRBJ2-3; the match to TRBD2 covers 9 bases. The CDR3 loop spans 14 amino acids. Germline V lookup: CDR1 SGHKS, CDR2 YYEKEE (reference sequence). The ends lost 4 bases at V and 11 bases at J; junction bases unmatched: 11. The CDR3 sequence is CASSGARGGNKQYF. The CDR3 DNA reads TGTGCCAGCAGCGGCGCGCGGGGGGGCAATAAGCAGTATTTT.

By its share, this clone is medium-sized. This chain links TRBV2 with TRBJ1-3; D might be TRBD1 (5 bases). Trimming removed 5 bases at V and 0 bases at J, with 14 bases between. The CDR3 sequence is 16 residues long. The germline CDR1 and CDR2 sequences are SNHLY and FYNNEI. The CDR3 protein is CASSLSGAASGNTIYF. In nucleotides, the CDR3 is TGTGCCAGCAGTCTAAGCGGGGCCGCCTCTGGAAACACCATATATTTT.

This clone was counted a few times. The chain carries TRBV6-7 and TRBJ1-2; 8 bases map to TRBD1. TRBV6-7 is an open reading frame whose function is uncertain. With V trimmed by 2 bases and J by 3 bases, 17 bases remained unmatched. The CDR3 covers 19 residues. The CDR3 region has the DNA TGTGCCAGCAGTTACCCAACCATGGGACAGGACCTACTTGACTATGGCTACACCTTC. Amino acid sequence: CASSYPTMGQDLLDYGYTF.

In this sample, this clone turned up a few times. This chain uses TRBV15 with TRBJ2-3, with TRBD2 matching 12 bases. The CDR3 covers 18 residues. V was clipped by 0 bases and J by 4 bases; unmatched bases: 8. Germline CDR1 reads LNHNV; CDR2 reads YYDKDF (reference sequence). CDR3 region: CATSRDRASGGASDTQYF. CDR3 nucleotides: TGTGCCACCAGCAGAGATCGAGCTAGCGGGGGGGCTTCAGATACGCAGTATTTT. Filled out from reference TRBV15 and TRBJ2-3, the complete variable domain reads DAMVIQNPRYQVTQFGKPVTLSCSQTLNHNVMYWYQQKSSQAPKLLFHYYDKDFNNEADTPDNFQSRRPNTSFCFLDIRSPGLGDTAMYLCATSRDRASGGASDTQYFGPGTRLTVL.

The J gene is TRBJ2-1, the V gene TRBV23-1, with 7 bases matching TRBD2. TRBV23-1 is an open reading frame, and its role is uncertain. After removal of 0 bases from V and 4 bases from J, the junction contained 9 bases not matched to a gene. The CDR3 extends over 17 amino acids. CDR3 sequence reads: CASSQSFRREIYNEQFF. The DNA for the CDR3 is TGCGCCAGCAGTCAATCGTTCCGGCGGGAGATTTACAATGAGCAGTTCTTC.

The chain has TRBV27 and TRBJ1-1; no clear D gene. The CDR3 is 13 amino acids. The V end lost 3 bases, the J end lost 5 bases, and 10 bases lay between the germline ends. The germline CDR1 and CDR2 sequences are MNHEY and SMNVEV (reference sequence). In DNA, the CDR3 is TGTGCCAGCAGTTTTAGTGGGCGAACTGAAGCTTTCTTT. Translating it yields CASSFSGRTEAFF.

The rearrangement uses TRBV29-1 and TRBJ2-3; TRBD2 agrees at 8 bases. CDR1 and CDR2 (germline): SQVTM, ANQGSEA. V shed 3 bases and J 2 bases; nucleotides not matched to a gene: 7. The CDR3 loop spans 15 amino acids. CDR3 bases: TGCAGCGTTGAGGATGGCGGGAGGTTCACAGATACGCAGTATTTT. Protein product: CSVEDGGRFTDTQYF.

The chain uses TRBV5-6 and TRBJ1-5; perhaps TRBD1 as D (6 bases). Trimming left V 4 bases short and J 4 bases short, with 15 bases between. CDR1 and CDR2 (germline): SGHDT, YYEEEE. This CDR3 contains 15 residues. The CDR3 nucleotides are TGTGCCAGCAGCCTCCGGGGGGCGCGGAATCAGCCCCAGCATTTT. It yields the protein CASSLRGARNQPQHF.

The genes are TRBV21-1 and TRBJ2-7; TRBD2 is taken as the D call from the table, unchecked against the DNA. TRBV21-1 is reported as a pseudogene. The CDR3 extends over 16 amino acids. This CDR3 is CASSNTPTGRGGEQYF. The CDR3, as DNA: TGTGCCAGCAGCAACACCCCCACAGGCCGCGGAGGGGAGCAGTACTTC.

The chain links TRBV27 to TRBJ2-5, with no clear D. Germline V gene lookup returns CDR1 MNHEY and CDR2 SMNVEV (reference sequence). V dropped 4 bases and J dropped 7 bases, with 13 bases sitting between them. CDR3 size: 13 residues. CDR3 sequence (DNA): TGTGCCAGCAGTTATACACCATTCCGGACCCAGTACTTC. The encoded protein is CASSYTPFRTQYF.

In regard to this clone: A read error likely explains this, since a far larger clone differs by one base. The chain joins TRBV6-5 to TRBJ2-6, with D perhaps matching TRBD2 (5 bases). Germline-derived CDR1 and CDR2 are MNHEY and SVGAGI. The CDR3 has 16 residues. The CDR3 reads CANSYTGESGANVLTF. In DNA, the CDR3 is TGTGCCAACAGTTACACCGGGGAGTCTGGGGCCAACGTCCTGACTTTC.

This clone was observed a few times. V and J are TRBV30 and TRBJ1-4; possibly TRBD1 for D (6 bases). V was cut by 3 bases and J by 4 bases, with 6 bases left in between. The germline V gene encodes CDR1 GTSNPN and CDR2 SVGIG (reference sequence). The CDR3 extends over 12 amino acids. CDR3 sequence (DNA): TGTGCCTGGAGAGGGGGTAATGAAAAACTGTTTTTT. Translating gives CAWRGGNEKLFF.

This clone turned up a few times. V gene TRBV2 combines with J gene TRBJ2-7; 7 bases are a match to TRBD1. V shed 9 bases and J 2 bases; nucleotides not matched to a gene: 4. The CDR3 has 12 amino acids. Germline V lookup: CDR1 SNHLY, CDR2 FYNNEI. CDR3 amino acids: CARGTVAYEQYF. CDR3 in DNA: TGTGCCAGAGGGACAGTCGCCTACGAGCAGTACTTC.

In its sample, this clone was seen a few times. The chain links TRBV27 to TRBJ2-7; 13 bases are shared with TRBD2. CDR3 length: 14 residues. Trimming removed 4 bases from V and 7 bases from J; junction bases left unmatched: 4. CDR1 is MNHEY, CDR2 SMNVEV, per germline (reference sequence). This chain's CDR3 is CASSSGLAGVEQYF. In DNA, the CDR3 is TGTGCCAGCAGTTCCGGACTAGCGGGAGTAGAGCAGTACTTC.

This clone was seen a handful of times. J is TRBJ2-2 and V is TRBV2, with D possibly being TRBD1 (5 bases). V lost 4 bases to trimming and J lost 2 bases, with 14 bases between them. The germline V gene encodes CDR1 SNHLY and CDR2 FYNNEI. This CDR3 comprises 16 residues. DNA for the CDR3: TGTGCCAGCAGTGGGCAGGGCGTCCGAAACACCGGGGAGCTGTTTTTT. Translating it yields CASSGQGVRNTGELFF.

The chain has TRBV19 and TRBJ2-3; D perhaps matches TRBD1 (5 bases). Germline V lookup: CDR1 LNHDA, CDR2 SQIVND (reference sequence). The CDR3 has 13 amino acids. V lost 9 bases to trimming and J lost 1 base, with 11 bases between them. CDR3 sequence reads: CASKAQGTDTQYF. The CDR3 DNA is TGTGCCAGCAAGGCACAGGGCACAGATACGCAGTATTTT.

This clone was seen a few times. The rearrangement uses TRBV6-6 and TRBJ2-1; no clear D. The V end lost 7 bases, the J end lost 5 bases, and 15 bases lay between the germline ends. Germline loops: CDR1 MNHNY, CDR2 SVGAGI (reference sequence). The CDR3 contains 14 residues. The CDR3 DNA is TGTGCCAGCACAGGTATAACACTGAACAATGAGCAGTTCTTC. Its translation: CASTGITLNNEQFF.

This chain links TRBV19 with TRBJ1-1, with 10 positions matching TRBD1. V gave up 3 bases and J gave up 0 bases; unmatched junction bases: 7. Looked up from germline, CDR1 is LNHDA and CDR2 is SQIVND (reference sequence). This CDR3 spans 17 amino acids. As DNA, the CDR3 is TGTGCCAGTAGTATCCCGACAGGGGGCGGCATGAACACTGAAGCTTTCTTT. Its protein product is CASSIPTGGGMNTEAFF.

Note on this clone: Other DNA variants within this sample encode the same CDR3. This chain connects TRBV12-2 to TRBJ2-3; TRBD2 reflects the table's D call only, with no check against the DNA. TRBV12-2 is classified as a pseudogene. CDR3 length: 17 residues. CDR3 residues: CASRLVPRPSGGDTQYF. DNA for the CDR3: TGTGCAAGTCGCTTAGTTCCAAGGCCTAGCGGGGGAGATACGCAGTATTTT.

By sample share, this clone is large. The chain joins TRBV6-6 to TRBJ1-5; 7 positions agree with TRBD1. The V gene's germline CDR1 is MNHNY and CDR2 SVGAGI (reference sequence). V was clipped by 7 bases and J by 4 bases; unmatched bases: 7. This CDR3 has 14 residues. The CDR3 here is CASMKGDSNQPQHF. In DNA form, the CDR3 reads TGTGCCAGCATGAAGGGGGACAGTAATCAGCCCCAGCATTTT.

This clone showed up just a few times. The CDR3 DNA reads as TGTGCCAGCAGCTTACGGGTGTCTGCGGGAGGGGACCACGAGCAGTACTTC. Translated, it gives CASSLRVSAGGDHEQYF. The chain has TRBV7-2 and TRBJ2-7; 9 nucleotides match TRBD2. The CDR3 runs 17 residues. Germline V gene data show CDR1 as SGHTA and CDR2 as FQGNSA. Trimming removed 2 bases from V and 5 bases from J; junction bases left unmatched: 13.

This sequence joins TRBV29-1 and TRBJ2-7; D may be TRBD2 (7 bases). The CDR3 covers 15 residues. Trimming pared 4 bases from V and 3 bases from J, leaving 19 bases between. Germline CDR1 is SQVTM and CDR2 is ANQGSEA. CDR3 region: CSVGGGLGAGYEQYF. As DNA, the CDR3 is TGCAGCGTTGGGGGGGGGTTGGGGGCAGGCTACGAGCAGTACTTC.

Only a few counts were recorded for this clone. The genes are TRBV4-1 and TRBJ1-1; 9 positions match TRBD1. The trim removed 4 bases at V and 2 bases at J, leaving 5 bases unmatched. The CDR3 loop spans 15 amino acids. Germline lookup yields CDR1 MGHRA and CDR2 YSYEKL. CDR3 protein: CASSLNTGGNTEAFF. CDR3 nucleotide sequence: TGCGCCAGCAGCCTAAATACAGGGGGCAACACTGAAGCTTTCTTT.

J is TRBJ2-2 and V is TRBV27; 9 nucleotides agree with TRBD1. In germline, CDR1 is MNHEY, CDR2 SMNVEV (reference sequence). CDR3 length equals 12 residues. Trimming cost V 4 bases and J 15 bases; bases outside gene matches: 6. The CDR3 is CASSSGTGWVFF. The CDR3 DNA follows: TGTGCCAGCAGTTCCGGGACAGGGTGGGTGTTTTTT.

This clone was counted between two and nine times. The V gene is TRBV30, the J gene TRBJ2-5; 10 positions agree with TRBD2. The CDR3 has 18 amino acids. Germline V gene data show CDR1 as GTSNPN and CDR2 as SVGIG (reference sequence). V gave up 3 bases and J gave up 3 bases; unmatched junction bases: 16. CDR3 sequence: CAWSAQTSGQGTKETQYF. The CDR3 DNA is TGTGCCTGGAGCGCTCAGACTAGCGGGCAAGGGACGAAAGAGACCCAGTACTTC.

This clone was counted between two and nine times. The chain has TRBV7-3 and TRBJ1-2; no firm D call. Germline-derived CDR1 and CDR2 are SGHTA and FQGTGA. The length of the CDR3 is 13 residues. V lost 5 bases and J lost 3, with 10 bases in between. CDR3 DNA sequence: TGTGCCAGCAGCGAACCCCCAGACTATGGCTACACCTTC. Residues: CASSEPPDYGYTF.

The chain carries TRBV9 and TRBJ2-2; TRBD2 matches at 11 bases. J lost 0 bases, V lost 2 bases, and 0 bases had no gene match. The V gene's germline CDR1 is SGDLS and CDR2 YYNGEE. This CDR3 has 16 residues. In DNA, the CDR3 is TGTGCCAGCAGCGTTAGCGGGGGGGCGAACACCGGGGAGCTGTTTTTT. Translating gives CASSVSGGANTGELFF.

The chain links TRBV18 to TRBJ2-3; D ambiguous. Germline V gene sequence: CDR1 KGHSH, CDR2 LQKENI. Trimming took 4 bases from V and 2 from J, leaving 7 bases between them. CDR3 length: 13 amino acids. In DNA, the CDR3 is TGTGCCAGCTCACTACGACTCACAGATACGCAGTATTTT. As protein: CASSLRLTDTQYF.